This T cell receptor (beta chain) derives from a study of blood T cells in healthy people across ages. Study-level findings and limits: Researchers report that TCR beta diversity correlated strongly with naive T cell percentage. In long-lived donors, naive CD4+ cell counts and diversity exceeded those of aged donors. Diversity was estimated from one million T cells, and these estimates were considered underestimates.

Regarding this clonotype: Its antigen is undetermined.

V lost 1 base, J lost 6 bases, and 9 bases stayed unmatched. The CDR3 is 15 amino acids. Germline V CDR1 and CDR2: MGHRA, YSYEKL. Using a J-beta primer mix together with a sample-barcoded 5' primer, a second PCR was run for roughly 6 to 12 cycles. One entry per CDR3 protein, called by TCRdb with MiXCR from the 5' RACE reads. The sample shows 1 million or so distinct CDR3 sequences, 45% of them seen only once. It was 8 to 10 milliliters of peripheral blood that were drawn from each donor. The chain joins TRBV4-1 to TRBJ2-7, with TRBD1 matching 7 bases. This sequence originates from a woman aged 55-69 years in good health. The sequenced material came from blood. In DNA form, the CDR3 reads TGCGCCAGCAGCCAAGCTGGGCAGGGGGAACTCGAGCAGTACTTC. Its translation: CASSQAGQGELEQYF.